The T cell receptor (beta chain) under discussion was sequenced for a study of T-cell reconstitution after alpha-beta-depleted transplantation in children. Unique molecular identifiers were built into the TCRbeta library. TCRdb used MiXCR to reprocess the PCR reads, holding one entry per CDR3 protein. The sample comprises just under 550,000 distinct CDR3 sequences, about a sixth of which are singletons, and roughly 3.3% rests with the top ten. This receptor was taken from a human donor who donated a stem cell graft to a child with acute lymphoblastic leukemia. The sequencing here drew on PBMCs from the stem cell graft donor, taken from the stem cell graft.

This CDR3 reads CASSLVRASTEAFF. CDR3 nucleotides: TGTGCCAGTTCCTTGGTCCGGGCGAGCACTGAAGCTTTCTTT. The rearrangement joins TRBV19 to TRBJ1-1, with D hard to call. The CDR3 has 14 residues. Germline values: CDR1 LNHDA, CDR2 SQIVND (reference sequence). Trimming removed 8 bases at V and 4 bases at J, with 17 bases between.